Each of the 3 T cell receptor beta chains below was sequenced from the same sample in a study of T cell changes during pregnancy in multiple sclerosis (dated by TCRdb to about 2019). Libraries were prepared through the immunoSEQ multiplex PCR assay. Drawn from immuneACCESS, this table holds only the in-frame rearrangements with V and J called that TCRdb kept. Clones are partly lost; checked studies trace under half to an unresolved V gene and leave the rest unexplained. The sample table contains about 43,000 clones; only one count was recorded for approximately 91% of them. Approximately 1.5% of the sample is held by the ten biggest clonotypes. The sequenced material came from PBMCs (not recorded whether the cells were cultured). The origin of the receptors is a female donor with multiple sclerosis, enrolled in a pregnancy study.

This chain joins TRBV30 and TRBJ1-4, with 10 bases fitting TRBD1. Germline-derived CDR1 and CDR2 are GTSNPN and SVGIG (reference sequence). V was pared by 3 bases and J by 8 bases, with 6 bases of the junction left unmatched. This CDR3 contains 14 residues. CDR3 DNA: TGTGCCTGGAGCGACAGGGGGCCGGGAGAAAAACTGTTTTTT. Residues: CAWSDRGPGEKLFF.

Here the CDR3 reads CASSLGTGSSEQFF. The DNA for the CDR3 is TGTGCCAGCAGTCTCGGGACAGGGAGTAGTGAGCAGTTCTTC. The rearrangement joins TRBV7-3 to TRBJ2-1, with 9 bases fitting TRBD1. V shed 6 bases, J shed 9 bases, and the junction held 9 bases outside the gene matches. The CDR3 sequence is 14 residues long. The germline V gene encodes CDR1 SGHTA and CDR2 FQGTGA.

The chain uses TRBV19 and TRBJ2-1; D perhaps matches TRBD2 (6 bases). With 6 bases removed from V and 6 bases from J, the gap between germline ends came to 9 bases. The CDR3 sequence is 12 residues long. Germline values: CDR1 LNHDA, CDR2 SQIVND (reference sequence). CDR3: CASRAGFNEQFF. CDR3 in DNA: TGTGCCAGTAGGGCGGGGTTCAATGAGCAGTTCTTC.